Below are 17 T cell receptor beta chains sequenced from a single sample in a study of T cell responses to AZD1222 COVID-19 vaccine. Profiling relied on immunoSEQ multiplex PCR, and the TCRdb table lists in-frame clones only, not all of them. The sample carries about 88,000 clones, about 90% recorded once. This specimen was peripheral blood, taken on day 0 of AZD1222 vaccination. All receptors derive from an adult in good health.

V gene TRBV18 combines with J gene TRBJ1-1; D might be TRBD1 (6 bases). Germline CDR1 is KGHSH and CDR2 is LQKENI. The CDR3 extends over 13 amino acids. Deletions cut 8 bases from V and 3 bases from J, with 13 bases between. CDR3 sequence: CASRGGADTEAFF. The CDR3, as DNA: TGTGCCAGCCGGGGGGGCGCGGACACTGAAGCTTTCTTT.

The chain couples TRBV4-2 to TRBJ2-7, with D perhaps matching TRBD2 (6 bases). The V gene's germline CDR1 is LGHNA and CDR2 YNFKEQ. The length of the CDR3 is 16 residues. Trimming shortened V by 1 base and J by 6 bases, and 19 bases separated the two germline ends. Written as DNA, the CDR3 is TGTGCCAGCAGCCAAGCCGCGGGGCAGCCAAGGGGCGAGCAGTACTTC. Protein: CASSQAAGQPRGEQYF.

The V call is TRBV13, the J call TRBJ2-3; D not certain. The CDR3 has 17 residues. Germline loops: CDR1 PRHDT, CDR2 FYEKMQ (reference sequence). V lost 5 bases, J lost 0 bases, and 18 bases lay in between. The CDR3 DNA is TGTGCCAGCAGCCCCCCATGGGTCGGCGGTAGCACAGATACGCAGTATTTT. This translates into CASSPPWVGGSTDTQYF.

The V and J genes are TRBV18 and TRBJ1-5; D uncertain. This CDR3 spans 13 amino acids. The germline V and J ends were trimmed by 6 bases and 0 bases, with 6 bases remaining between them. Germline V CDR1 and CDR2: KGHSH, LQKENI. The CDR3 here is CASSYGSNQPQHF. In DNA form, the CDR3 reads TGTGCCAGCTCCTACGGTAGCAATCAGCCCCAGCATTTT.

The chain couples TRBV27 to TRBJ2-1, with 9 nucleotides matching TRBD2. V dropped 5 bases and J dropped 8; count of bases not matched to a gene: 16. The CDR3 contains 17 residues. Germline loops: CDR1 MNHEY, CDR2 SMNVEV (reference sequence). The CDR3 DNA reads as TGTGCCAGCAGTCTCTTACCCGGGACTAGCACGACGGATGAGCAGTTCTTC. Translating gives CASSLLPGTSTTDEQFF.

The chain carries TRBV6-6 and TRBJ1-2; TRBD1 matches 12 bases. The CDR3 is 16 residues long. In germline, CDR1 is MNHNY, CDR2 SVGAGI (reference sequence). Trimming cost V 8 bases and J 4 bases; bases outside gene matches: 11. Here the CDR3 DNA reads TGTGCCAGCTGCCGCCGGGACAGGGGGCGTCTCTATGGCTACACCTTC. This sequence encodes CASCRRDRGRLYGYTF.

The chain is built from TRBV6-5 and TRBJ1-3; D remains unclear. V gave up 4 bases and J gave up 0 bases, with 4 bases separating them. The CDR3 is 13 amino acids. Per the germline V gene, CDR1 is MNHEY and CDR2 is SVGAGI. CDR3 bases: TGTGCCAGCAGTTCTGCCTCTGGAAACACCATATATTTT. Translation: CASSSASGNTIYF.

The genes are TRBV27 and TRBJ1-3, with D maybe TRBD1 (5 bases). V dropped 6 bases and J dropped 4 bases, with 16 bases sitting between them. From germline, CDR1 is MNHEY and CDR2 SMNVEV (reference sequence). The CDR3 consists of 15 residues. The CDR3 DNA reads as TGTGCCAGCAGGCCATGGGGGGTTGACGGAAACACCATATATTTT. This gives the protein CASRPWGVDGNTIYF.

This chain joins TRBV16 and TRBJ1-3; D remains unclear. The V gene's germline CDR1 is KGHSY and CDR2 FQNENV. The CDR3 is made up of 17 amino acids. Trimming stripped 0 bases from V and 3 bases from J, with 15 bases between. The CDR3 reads CASSQSIPGALGNTIYF. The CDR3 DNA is TGTGCCAGCAGCCAATCGATTCCCGGTGCGCTTGGAAACACCATATATTTT. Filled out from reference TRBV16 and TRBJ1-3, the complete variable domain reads GEEVAQTPKHLVRGEGQKAKLYCAPIKGHSYVFWYQQVLKNEFKFLISFQNENVFDETGMPKERFSAKCLPNSPCSLEIQATKLEDSAVYFCASSQSIPGALGNTIYFGEGSWLTVV.

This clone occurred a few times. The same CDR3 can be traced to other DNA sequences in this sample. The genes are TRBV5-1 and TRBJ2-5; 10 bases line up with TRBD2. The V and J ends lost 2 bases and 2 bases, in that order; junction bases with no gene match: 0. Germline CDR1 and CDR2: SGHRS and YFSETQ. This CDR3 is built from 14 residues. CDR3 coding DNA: TGCGCCAGCAGCTTAGCGGGAGGGCAAGAGACCCAGTACTTC. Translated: CASSLAGGQETQYF.

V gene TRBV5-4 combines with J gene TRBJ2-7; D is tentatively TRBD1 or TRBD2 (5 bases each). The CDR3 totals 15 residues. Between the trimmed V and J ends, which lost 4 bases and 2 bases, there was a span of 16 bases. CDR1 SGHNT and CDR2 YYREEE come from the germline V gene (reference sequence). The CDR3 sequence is CASSQTGLGAYEQYF. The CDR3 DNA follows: TGTGCCAGCAGCCAAACAGGTTTGGGGGCCTACGAGCAGTACTTC.

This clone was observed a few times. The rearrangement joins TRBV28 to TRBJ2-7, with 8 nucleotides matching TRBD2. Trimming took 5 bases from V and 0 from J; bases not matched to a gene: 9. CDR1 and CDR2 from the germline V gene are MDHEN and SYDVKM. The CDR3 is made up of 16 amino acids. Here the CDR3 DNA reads TGTGCCAGCAGTGCCCTCCTAGCGGGCGTCTCCTACGAGCAGTACTTC. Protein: CASSALLAGVSYEQYF.

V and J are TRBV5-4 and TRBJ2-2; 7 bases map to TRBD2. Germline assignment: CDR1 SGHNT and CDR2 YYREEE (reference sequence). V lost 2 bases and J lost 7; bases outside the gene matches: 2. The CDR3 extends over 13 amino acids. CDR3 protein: CASSLAGFGELFF. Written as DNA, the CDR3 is TGTGCCAGCAGCTTAGCGGGATTCGGGGAGCTGTTTTTT.

The CDR3 sequence is CASSFDSNQPQHF. The CDR3 coding sequence is TGTGCCAGCAGCTTCGACAGCAATCAGCCCCAGCATTTT. This chain joins TRBV7-2 and TRBJ1-5; no definite D call. CDR3 length equals 13 residues. V dropped 3 bases and J dropped 1 base, with 4 bases sitting between them. In germline, CDR1 is SGHTA, CDR2 FQGNSA.

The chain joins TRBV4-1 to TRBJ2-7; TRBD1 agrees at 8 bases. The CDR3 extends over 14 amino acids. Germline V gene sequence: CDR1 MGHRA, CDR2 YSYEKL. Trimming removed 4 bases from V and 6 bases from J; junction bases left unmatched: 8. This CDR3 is CASSPSRGRFEQYF. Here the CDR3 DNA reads TGCGCCAGCAGCCCGAGCAGGGGGCGCTTCGAGCAGTACTTC.

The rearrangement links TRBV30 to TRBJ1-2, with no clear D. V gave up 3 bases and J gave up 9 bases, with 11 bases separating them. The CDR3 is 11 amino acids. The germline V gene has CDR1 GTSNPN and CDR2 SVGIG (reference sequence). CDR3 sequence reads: CAWSRTDRYTF. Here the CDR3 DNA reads TGTGCCTGGAGCCGGACGGACCGCTACACCTTC.

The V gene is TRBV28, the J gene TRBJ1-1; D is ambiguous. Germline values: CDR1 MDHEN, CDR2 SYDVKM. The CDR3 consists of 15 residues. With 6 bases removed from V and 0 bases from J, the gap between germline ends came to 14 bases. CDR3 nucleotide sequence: TGTGCCAGCAGCCCATCGGGCAAATTGAACACTGAAGCTTTCTTT. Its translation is CASSPSGKLNTEAFF.